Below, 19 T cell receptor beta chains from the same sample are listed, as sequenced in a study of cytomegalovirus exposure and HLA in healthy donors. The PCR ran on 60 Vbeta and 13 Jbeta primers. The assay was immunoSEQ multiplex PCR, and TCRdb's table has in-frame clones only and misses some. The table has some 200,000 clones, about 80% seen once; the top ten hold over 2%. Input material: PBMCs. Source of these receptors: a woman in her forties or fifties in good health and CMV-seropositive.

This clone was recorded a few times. The CDR3 protein is CASSFGEGTDTQYF. CDR3 coding DNA: TGTGCCAGCAGCTTTGGCGAGGGCACAGATACGCAGTATTTT. V and J are TRBV7-3 and TRBJ2-3; D ambiguous. CDR3 length: 14 residues. Looked up from germline, CDR1 is SGHTA and CDR2 is FQGTGA. Trimming removed 3 bases from V and 1 base from J, with 8 bases in between.

CDR3 nucleotide sequence: TGTGCCAGCAGTACGAGGATTGGCTTCGGCTACACCTTC. Translation gives CASSTRIGFGYTF. J is TRBJ1-2 and V is TRBV6-1; D gene ambiguous. The CDR3 totals 13 residues. V dropped 5 bases and J dropped 8 bases, with 15 bases sitting between them. Germline CDR1 reads MNHNS; CDR2 reads SASEGT.

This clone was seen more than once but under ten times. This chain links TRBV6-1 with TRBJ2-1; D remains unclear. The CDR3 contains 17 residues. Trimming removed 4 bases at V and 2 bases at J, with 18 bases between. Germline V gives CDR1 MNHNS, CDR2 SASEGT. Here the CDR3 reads CASSGGRSGYPYNEQFF. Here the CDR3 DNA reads TGTGCCAGCAGTGGAGGTCGGTCTGGGTACCCCTACAATGAGCAGTTCTTC.

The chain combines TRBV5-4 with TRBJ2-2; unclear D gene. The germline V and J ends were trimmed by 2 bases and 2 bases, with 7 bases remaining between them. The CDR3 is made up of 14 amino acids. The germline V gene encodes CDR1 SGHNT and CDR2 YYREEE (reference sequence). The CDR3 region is CASSFGSNTGELFF. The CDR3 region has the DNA TGTGCCAGCAGCTTTGGCAGTAACACCGGGGAGCTGTTTTTT.

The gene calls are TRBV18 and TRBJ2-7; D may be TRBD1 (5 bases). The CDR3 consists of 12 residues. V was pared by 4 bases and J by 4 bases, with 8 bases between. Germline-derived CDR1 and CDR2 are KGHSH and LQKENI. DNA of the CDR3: TGTGCCAGCTCACAGGCAGGGTACGAGCAGTACTTC. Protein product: CASSQAGYEQYF.

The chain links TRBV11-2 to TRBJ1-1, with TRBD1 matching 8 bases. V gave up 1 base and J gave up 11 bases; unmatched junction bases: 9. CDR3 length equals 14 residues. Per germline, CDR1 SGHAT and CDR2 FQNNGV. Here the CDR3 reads CASSLVAGGGGAFF. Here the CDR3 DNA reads TGTGCCAGCAGCTTAGTGGCAGGGGGCGGTGGGGCTTTCTTT.

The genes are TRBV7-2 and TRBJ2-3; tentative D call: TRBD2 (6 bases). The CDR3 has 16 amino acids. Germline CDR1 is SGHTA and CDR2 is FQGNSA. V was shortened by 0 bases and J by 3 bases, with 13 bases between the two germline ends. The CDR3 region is CASSLASGGVTDTQYF. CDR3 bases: TGTGCCAGCAGCTTAGCTAGCGGAGGTGTGACAGATACGCAGTATTTT.

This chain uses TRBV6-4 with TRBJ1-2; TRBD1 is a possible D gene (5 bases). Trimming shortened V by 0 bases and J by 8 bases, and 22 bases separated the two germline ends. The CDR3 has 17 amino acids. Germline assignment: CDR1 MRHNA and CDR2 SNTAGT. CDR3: CASSDSMTPLNRGGYTF. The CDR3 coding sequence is TGTGCCAGCAGTGACTCGATGACCCCCCTAAATAGGGGAGGCTACACCTTC.

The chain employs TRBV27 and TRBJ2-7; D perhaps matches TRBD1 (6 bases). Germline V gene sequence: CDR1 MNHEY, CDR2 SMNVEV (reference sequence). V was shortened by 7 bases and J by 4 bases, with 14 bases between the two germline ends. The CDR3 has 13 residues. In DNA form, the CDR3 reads TGTGCCAGCAAGAAGCCAGGGGCATACGAGCAGTACTTC. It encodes CASKKPGAYEQYF.

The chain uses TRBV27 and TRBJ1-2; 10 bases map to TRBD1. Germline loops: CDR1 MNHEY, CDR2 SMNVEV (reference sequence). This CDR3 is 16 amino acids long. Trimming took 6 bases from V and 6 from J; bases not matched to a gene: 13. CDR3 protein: CASSPRGGQGWHGYTF. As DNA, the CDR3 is TGTGCCAGCAGCCCGCGGGGGGGACAGGGGTGGCATGGCTACACCTTC.

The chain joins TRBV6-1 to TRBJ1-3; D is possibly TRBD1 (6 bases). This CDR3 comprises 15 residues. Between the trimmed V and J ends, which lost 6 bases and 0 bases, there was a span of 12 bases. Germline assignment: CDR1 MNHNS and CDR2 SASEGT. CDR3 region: CASRQGYYSGNTIYF. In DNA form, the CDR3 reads TGTGCCAGCAGACAGGGTTATTACTCTGGAAACACCATATATTTT.

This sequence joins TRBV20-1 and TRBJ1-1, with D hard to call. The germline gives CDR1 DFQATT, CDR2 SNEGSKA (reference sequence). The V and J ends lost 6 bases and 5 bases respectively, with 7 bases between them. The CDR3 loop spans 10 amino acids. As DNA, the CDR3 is TGCAGTGCCGGGGAAACTGAAGCTTTCTTT. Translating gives CSAGETEAFF.

CDR3 residues: CASSLVWGQPYEQYF. CDR3 bases: TGTGCCAGCAGCTTAGTATGGGGACAGCCCTACGAGCAGTACTTC. J is TRBJ2-7 and V is TRBV11-2, with 7 positions matching TRBD1. V trimming: 1 base; J trimming: 2 bases; junction bases outside the gene matches: 5. CDR1 is SGHAT and CDR2 is FQNNGV in the germline V gene. CDR3 length: 15 amino acids.

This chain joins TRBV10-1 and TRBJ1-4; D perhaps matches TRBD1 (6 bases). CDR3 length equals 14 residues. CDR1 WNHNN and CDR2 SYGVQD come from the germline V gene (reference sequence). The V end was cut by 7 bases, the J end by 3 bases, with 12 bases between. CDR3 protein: CASTGQRANEKLFF. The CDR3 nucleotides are TGCGCCAGCACTGGACAGAGGGCTAATGAAAAACTGTTTTTT.

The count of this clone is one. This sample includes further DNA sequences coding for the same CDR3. CDR3 sequence: CASSREVLDSPLHF. The CDR3, as DNA: TGTGCCAGCAGCAGAGAGGTTTTGGATTCACCCCTCCACTTT. J is TRBJ1-6 and V is TRBV9; D remains ambiguous. This CDR3 comprises 14 residues. CDR1 is SGDLS, CDR2 YYNGEE, per germline. Between the trimmed V and J ends, which lost 4 bases and 8 bases, there was a span of 13 bases.

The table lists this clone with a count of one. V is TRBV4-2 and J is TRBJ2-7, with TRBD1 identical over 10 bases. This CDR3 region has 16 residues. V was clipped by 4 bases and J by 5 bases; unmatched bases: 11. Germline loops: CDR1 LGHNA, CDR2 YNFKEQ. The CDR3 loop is CASSPHPAGTGDEQYF. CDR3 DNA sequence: TGTGCCAGCAGCCCGCACCCTGCCGGGACAGGGGACGAGCAGTACTTC.

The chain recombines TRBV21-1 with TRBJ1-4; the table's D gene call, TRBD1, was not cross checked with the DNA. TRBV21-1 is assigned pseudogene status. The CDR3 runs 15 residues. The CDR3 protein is CASSLSQATNEKLFF. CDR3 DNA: TGTGCCAGCAGCCTCTCACAGGCAACTAATGAAAAACTGTTTTTT.

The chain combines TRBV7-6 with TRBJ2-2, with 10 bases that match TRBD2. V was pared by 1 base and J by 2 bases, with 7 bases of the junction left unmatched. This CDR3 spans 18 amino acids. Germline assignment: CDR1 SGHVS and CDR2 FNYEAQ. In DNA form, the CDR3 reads TGTGCCAGCAGCTTAGGGCTAGCGGGGGCCGAAAACACCGGGGAGCTGTTTTTT. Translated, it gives CASSLGLAGAENTGELFF.

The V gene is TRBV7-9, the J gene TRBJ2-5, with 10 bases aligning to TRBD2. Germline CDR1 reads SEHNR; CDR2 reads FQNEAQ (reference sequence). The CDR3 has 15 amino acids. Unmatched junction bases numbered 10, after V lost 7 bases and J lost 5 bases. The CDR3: CASIRGTSARETQYF. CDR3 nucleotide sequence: TGTGCCAGCATCCGAGGGACTAGCGCTCGGGAGACCCAGTACTTC. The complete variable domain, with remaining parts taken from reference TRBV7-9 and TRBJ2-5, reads DTGVSQNPRHKITKRGQNVTFRCDPISEHNRLYWYRQTLGQGPEFLTYFQNEAQLEKSRLLSDRFSAERPKGSFSTLEIQRTEQGDSAMYLCASIRGTSARETQYFGPGTRLLVL.